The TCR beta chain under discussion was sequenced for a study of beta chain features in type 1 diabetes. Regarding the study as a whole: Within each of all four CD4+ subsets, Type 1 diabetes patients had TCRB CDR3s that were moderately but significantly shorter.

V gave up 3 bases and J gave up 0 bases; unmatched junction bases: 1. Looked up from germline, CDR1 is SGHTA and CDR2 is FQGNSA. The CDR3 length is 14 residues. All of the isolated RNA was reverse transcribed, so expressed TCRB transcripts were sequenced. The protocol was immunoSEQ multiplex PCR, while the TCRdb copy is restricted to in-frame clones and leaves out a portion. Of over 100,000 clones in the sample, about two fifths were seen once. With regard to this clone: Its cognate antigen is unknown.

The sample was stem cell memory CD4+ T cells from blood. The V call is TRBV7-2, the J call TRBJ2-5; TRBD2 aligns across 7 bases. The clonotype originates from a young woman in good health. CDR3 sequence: CASSLLADQETQYF. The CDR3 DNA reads TGTGCCAGCAGCTTGCTAGCGGACCAAGAGACCCAGTACTTC.